Listed here is a single T cell receptor (beta chain). Its specificity is unknown. Expressed TCRB transcripts were sequenced after all isolated RNA was converted to cDNA. Some clones are missing from TCRdb's copy, which holds only in-frame ones; the method was immunoSEQ multiplex PCR. The data show 150,000 to 200,000 clones, roughly 60% seen once. This record comes from a study of beta chain features in type 1 diabetes. Germline V gene data show CDR1 as SQVTM and CDR2 as ANQGSEA. This CDR3 has 14 residues. J lost 1 base, V lost 7 bases, and 8 bases had no gene match. Overall study findings and caveats: Type 1 diabetes patients had TCRB CDR3s that were shorter (moderately but significantly so) in all four CD4+ subsets.

The genes are TRBV29-1 and TRBJ2-3; 7 nucleotides match TRBD2. The source of this sequence is a young man with type 1 diabetes. Material for sequencing was naive CD4+ T cells from blood. CDR3 sequence (DNA): TGCAGCGCCGTTGCTCGGGGGGGCACAGATACGCAGTATTTT. It specifies CSAVARGGTDTQYF.